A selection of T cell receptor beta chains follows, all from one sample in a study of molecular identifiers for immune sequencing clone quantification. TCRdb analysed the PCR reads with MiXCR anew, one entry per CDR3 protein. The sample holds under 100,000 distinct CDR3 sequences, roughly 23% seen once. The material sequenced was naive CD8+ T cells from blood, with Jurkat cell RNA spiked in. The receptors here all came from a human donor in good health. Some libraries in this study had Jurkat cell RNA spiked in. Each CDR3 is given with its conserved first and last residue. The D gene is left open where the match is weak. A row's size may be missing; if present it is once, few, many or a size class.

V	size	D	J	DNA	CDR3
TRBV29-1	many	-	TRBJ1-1	TGCAGCGCCGGGGACACTGAAGCTTTCTTT	CSAGDTEAFF
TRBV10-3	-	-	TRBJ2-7	TGTGCCATCAGTGACCGGGACCTGTACGAGCAGTACTTC	CAISDRDLYEQYF
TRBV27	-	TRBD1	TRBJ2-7	TGTGCCAGCAGTTCCTACCGCGACACCGGACAGGGGGGAATCCCCTACGAGCAGTACTTC	CASSSYRDTGQGGIPYEQYF
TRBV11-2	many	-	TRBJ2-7	TGTGCCAGCAGCCCTATAGTTGGCGAGCAGTACTTC	CASSPIVGEQYF
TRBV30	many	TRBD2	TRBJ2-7	TGTGCCTGGAGTGTACTTAACCGCGGGAGGACTGTCTACGAGCAGTACTTC	CAWSVLNRGRTVYEQYF
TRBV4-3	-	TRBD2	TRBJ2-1	TGCGCCAGCAGCCAAGATTCCCTAGCGGGAGGGAATGAGCAGTTCTTC	CASSQDSLAGGNEQFF
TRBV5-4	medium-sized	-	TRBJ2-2	TGTGCCAGCAGCTTGGCCTTTCAGGAGAACACCGGGGAGCTGTTTTTT	CASSLAFQENTGELFF
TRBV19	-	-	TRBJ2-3	TGTGTCAGTAGTATAAGGCACGCAGATACGCAGTATTTT	CVSSIRHADTQYF
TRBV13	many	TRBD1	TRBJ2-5	TGTGCCAGCAGTAATAAAGACCTGGGACAGGGTCAGGAGACCCAGTACTTC	CASSNKDLGQGQETQYF
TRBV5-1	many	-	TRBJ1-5	TGCGCCAGCAGCTCAGGGTCGGGCAATCAGCCCCAGCATTTT	CASSSGSGNQPQHF
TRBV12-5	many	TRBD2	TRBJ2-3	TGTGCTAGTGGTTTGGTAATTATAGGGGGACTAGCTAACAGGGATACGCAGTATTTT	CASGLVIIGGLANRDTQYF
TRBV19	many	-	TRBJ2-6	TGTGCCAGTAGCCTGGGGGAGAGGTCTGGGGCCAACGTCCTGACTTTC	CASSLGERSGANVLTF
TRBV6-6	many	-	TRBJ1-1	TGTGCCAGCAGTTACGCTGAGACTGAAGCTTTCTTT	CASSYAETEAFF
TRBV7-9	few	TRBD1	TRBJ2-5	TGTGCCAGCAGCCCAGAGACAGGGGGAATGGGAGAGACCCAGTACTTC	CASSPETGGMGETQYF
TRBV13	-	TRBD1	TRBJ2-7	TGTGCCGGCAGCTTAGGGACAGGGCCCTCCTACGAGCAGTACTTC	CAGSLGTGPSYEQYF
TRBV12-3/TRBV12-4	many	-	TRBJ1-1	TGTGCCAGCAGTTTAAAGATGGTGAACACTGAAGCTTTCTTT	CASSLKMVNTEAFF
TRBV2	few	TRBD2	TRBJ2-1	TGTGCCAGCACGCTGGGACTAGCGGAATACAATGAGCAGTTCTTC	CASTLGLAEYNEQFF
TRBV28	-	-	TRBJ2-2	TGTGCCAGCGAGTACAGGAAGAATGGCGGGGAGCTGTTTTTT	CASEYRKNGGELFF
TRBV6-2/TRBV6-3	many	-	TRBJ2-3	TGTGCCAGCAATCATGAGGGGGGCGCTCCCCACAGCACAGATACGCAGTATTTT	CASNHEGGAPHSTDTQYF
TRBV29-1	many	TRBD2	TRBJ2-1	TGCAGCGCCACGGGACTAGCGGGAAGAGATGAGCAGTTCTTC	CSATGLAGRDEQFF
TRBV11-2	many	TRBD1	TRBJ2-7	TGTGCCAGCAGCTTTTCCGGGACAGGGGCCGAATACGAGCAGTACTTC	CASSFSGTGAEYEQYF
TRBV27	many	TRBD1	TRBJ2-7	TGTGCCAGCAGTCTATGGACAGGGAGCTCCTACGAGCAGTACTTC	CASSLWTGSSYEQYF
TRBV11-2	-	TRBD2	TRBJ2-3	TGTGCCAGCAGCTTAGGATGGACTAGCGCAGATACGCAGTATTTT	CASSLGWTSADTQYF
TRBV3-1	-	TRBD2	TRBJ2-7	TGTGCCAGCAGCCTTGTGACTAGCGGGGAAAAATCCTACGAGCAGTACTTC	CASSLVTSGEKSYEQYF
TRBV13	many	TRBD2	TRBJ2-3	TGTGCCAGCAGCCCATTGACTAGCAGCCCACATACGCAGTATTTT	CASSPLTSSPHTQYF
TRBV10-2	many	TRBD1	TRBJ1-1	TGCGCCAGCAATCCTGACAGGGGGCATTATGTGAACACTGAAGCTTTCTTT	CASNPDRGHYVNTEAFF
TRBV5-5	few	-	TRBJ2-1	TGTGCCAGCAGCCACCCGGAGCCGCCTAATGAGCAGTTCTTC	CASSHPEPPNEQFF
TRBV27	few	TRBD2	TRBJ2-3	TGTGCCAGCAGTTCTCTAGCGGGGGGGTATGATACGCAGTATTTT	CASSSLAGGYDTQYF